A single T cell receptor beta chain is shown here with its context. TCRdb reprocessed the RACE reads with MiXCR, giving one entry per CDR3 protein. This sample has about 140,000 distinct CDR3 sequences; approximately 12% occur once, and the top ten carry around 1.4%. This entry comes from a study of human T cells and chemical hapten exposure. Study-level background: Largely, small differences in pooled library volume made per-sample TCR yields vary.

The sample's time point: patch test 2, 6 weeks after DPC sensitization. Treatment in this sample: therapeutic diphenylcyclopropenone sensitization with weekly scalp DPC. This CDR3 spans 15 amino acids. Germline loops: CDR1 SNHLY, CDR2 FYNNEI. V gave up 3 bases and J gave up 6 bases; unmatched junction bases: 7. The sample here was whole blood, taken in connection with sensitization to the hapten diphenylcyclopropenone (DPC). The V call is TRBV2, the J call TRBJ2-1; TRBD2 agrees at 8 bases. The receptor comes from a woman aged 50 to 60 with alopecia areata. Some clones in this sample may be carry-over from other donors' samples. The CDR3 coding sequence is TGTGCCAGCAGTGAGGCTAGCGGGCTCCTCAATGAGCAGTTCTTC. Amino acid sequence: CASSEASGLLNEQFF.